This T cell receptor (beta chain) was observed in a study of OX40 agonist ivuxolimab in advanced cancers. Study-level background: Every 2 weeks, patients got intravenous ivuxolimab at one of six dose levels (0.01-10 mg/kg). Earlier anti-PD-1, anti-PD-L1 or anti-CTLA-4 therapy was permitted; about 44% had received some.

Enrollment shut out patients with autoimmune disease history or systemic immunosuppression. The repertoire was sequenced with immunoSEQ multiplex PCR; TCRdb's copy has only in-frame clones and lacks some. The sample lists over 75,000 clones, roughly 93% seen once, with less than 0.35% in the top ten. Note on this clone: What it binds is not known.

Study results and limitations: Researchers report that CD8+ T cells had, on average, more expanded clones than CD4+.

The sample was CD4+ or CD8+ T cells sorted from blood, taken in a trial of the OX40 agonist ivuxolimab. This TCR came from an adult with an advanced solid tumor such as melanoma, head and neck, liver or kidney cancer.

CDR3 protein: CASSQERGGEQYF. For the CDR3, the DNA is TGTGCCAGCAGCCAAGAGAGGGGGGGAGAGCAGTACTTC. The V gene is TRBV4-2, the J gene TRBJ2-7; D is perhaps TRBD2 (7 bases). The CDR3 consists of 13 residues. CDR1 and CDR2 (germline): LGHNA, YNFKEQ. The germline V and J ends were trimmed by 0 bases and 7 bases, with 10 bases remaining between them.